One T cell receptor (beta chain) is described in this entry. What it recognizes is unknown. This record belongs to a study of early T cells in non-severe SARS-CoV-2 infection. Points from the study as a whole: VDJdb matching, biased toward anti-spike CD8 responses, missed private and CD4 specificities.

Unique molecular identifiers were affixed to single, distinct cDNA molecules. Each CDR3 protein is one row after TCRdb ran MiXCR on the 5' RACE reads. The sample contains 40,000 to 45,000 distinct CDR3 sequences, around 6.1% of which appear only once. The V gene lost 5 bases and the J gene lost 6 bases, with 20 bases spanning the gap. The germline CDR1 and CDR2 sequences are MGHRA and YSYEKL. This CDR3 spans 15 amino acids. Sequences were derived from whole blood, sampled at baseline. The rearrangement joins TRBV4-1 to TRBJ2-7, with D unclear. This TCR was recovered from an adult who was a healthcare worker with PCR-confirmed SARS-CoV-2 infection or an uninfected control (not recorded which). The CDR3 DNA reads as TGCGCCAGCAGCTCACGGACGGTACGGATGGGCGAGCAGTACTTC. Translation gives CASSSRTVRMGEQYF.